Listed below are T cell receptor beta chains from one sample, sequenced in a study of T cell changes during pregnancy in multiple sclerosis. TCRdb keeps only in-frame clones here, not all; method: immunoSEQ multiplex PCR. Of more than 35,000 clones listed, around 90% were seen once; the top ten hold 5.5% to 6.5%. The specimen comprised CD8+ T cells from peripheral blood mononuclear cells, sampled after pregnancy. The receptors were sampled from a female donor in good health, enrolled as a control in a pregnancy study. The CDR3 runs from the conserved cysteine through the conserved F or W. The order of the fields is CDR3 protein, V gene.

CATRDRANEKLFF,TRBV2
CAWSVGREDQPQHF,TRBV30
CASSRRLAGVRETQYF,TRBV4-3
CASSLTTTDTQYF,TRBV6-5
CASSPGTEETQYF,TRBV5-1
CASSLYRDEQYF,TRBV5-1
CASTRRGPSYEQYF,TRBV28
CASSLVATGETQYF,TRBV11-2
CASSFGSSGRVYGYTF,TRBV28
CASTASDRGRYGYTF,TRBV9
CASSRDRNTGELFF,TRBV5-1
CASSQDWTGSSYEQYF,TRBV4-3
CASSFFSEDGYTF,TRBV7-9
CASSAGTPSRAFF,TRBV9
CASSFDYNQPQHF,TRBV5-8
CASSPGQGNEQYF,TRBV7-3
CASWTGNTEAFF,TRBV5-4